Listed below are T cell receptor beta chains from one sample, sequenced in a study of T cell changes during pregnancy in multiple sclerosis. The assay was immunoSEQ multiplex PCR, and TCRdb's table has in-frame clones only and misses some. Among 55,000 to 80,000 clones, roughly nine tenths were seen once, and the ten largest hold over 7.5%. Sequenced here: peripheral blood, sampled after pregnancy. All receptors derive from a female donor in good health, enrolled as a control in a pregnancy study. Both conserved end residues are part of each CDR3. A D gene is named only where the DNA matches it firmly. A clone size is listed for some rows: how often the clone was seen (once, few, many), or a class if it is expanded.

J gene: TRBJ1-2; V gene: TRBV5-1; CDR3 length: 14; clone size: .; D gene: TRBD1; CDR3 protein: CASSLRGGDYGYTF; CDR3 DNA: TGCGCCAGCAGCTTGAGAGGGGGCGACTATGGCTACACCTTC
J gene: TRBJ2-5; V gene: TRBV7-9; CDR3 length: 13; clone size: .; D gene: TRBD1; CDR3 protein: CASSPTGSQTQYF; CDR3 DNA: TGTGCCAGCAGCCCGACAGGGAGCCAGACCCAGTACTTC
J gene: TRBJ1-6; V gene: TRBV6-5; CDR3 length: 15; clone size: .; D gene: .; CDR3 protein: CASTTISSTNSPLHF; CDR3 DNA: TGTGCCAGCACTACCATCTCTTCTACTAATTCACCCCTCCACTTT
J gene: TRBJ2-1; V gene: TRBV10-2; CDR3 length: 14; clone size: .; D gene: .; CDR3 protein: CAGGRGGNYNEQFF; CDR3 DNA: TGCGCCGGGGGAAGGGGGGGGAACTACAATGAGCAGTTCTTC
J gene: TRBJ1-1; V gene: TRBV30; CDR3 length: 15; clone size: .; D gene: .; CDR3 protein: CAWVPVGGLGTEAFF; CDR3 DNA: TGTGCCTGGGTTCCTGTGGGGGGTCTCGGCACTGAAGCTTTCTTT
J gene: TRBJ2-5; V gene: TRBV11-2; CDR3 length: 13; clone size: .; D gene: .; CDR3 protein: CASSLGGAETQYF; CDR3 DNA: TGTGCCAGCAGCTTAGGGGGCGCGGAGACCCAGTACTTC
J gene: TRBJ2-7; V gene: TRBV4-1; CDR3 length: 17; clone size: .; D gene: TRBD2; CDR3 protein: CASSQEWTSGGYYEQYF; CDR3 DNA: TGCGCCAGCAGCCAAGAATGGACTAGCGGGGGCTACTACGAGCAGTACTTC
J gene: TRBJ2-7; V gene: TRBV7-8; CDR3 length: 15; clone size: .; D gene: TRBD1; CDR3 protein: CASSLEGAPSYEQYF; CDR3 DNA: TGTGCCAGCAGCTTAGAGGGGGCCCCCTCCTACGAGCAGTACTTC
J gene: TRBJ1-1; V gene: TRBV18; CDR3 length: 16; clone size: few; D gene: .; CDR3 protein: CASSRGLGIGNTEAFF; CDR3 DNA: TGTGCCAGCTCACGGGGGCTTGGTATCGGTAACACTGAAGCTTTCTTT
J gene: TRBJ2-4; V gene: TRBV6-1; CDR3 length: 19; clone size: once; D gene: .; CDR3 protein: CASSEAMIPGEGTKNIQYF; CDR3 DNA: TGTGCCAGCAGTGAAGCAATGATTCCCGGTGAGGGTACCAAAAACATTCAGTACTTC
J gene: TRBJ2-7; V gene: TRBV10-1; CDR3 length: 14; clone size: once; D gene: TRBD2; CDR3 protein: CASSEGLAVNEQYF; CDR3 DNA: TGCGCCAGCAGTGAGGGACTAGCGGTCAACGAGCAGTACTTC
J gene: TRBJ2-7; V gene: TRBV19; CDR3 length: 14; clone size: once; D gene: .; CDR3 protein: CASSSRTNSYEQYF; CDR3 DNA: TGTGCCAGTAGTAGCAGAACTAACTCCTACGAGCAGTACTTC
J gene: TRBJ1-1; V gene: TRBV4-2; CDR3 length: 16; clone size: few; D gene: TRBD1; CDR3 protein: CASSQNPGQGISEAFF; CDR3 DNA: TGTGCCAGCAGCCAGAATCCGGGACAGGGGATCTCTGAAGCTTTCTTT
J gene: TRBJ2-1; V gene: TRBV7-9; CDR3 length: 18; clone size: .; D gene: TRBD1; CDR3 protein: CASSLTPWTGREHNEQFF; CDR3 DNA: TGTGCCAGCAGCCTAACTCCCTGGACAGGACGAGAACACAATGAGCAGTTCTTC
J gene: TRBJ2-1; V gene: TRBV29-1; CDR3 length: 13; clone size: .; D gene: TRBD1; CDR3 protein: CSVTGTASVEQFF; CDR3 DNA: TGCAGCGTGACCGGGACAGCCTCAGTTGAGCAGTTCTTC
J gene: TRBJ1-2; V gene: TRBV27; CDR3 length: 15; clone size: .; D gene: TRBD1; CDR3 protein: CASSFGDDRGDGYTF; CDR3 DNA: TGTGCCAGCAGTTTTGGAGACGACAGGGGGGATGGCTACACCTTC
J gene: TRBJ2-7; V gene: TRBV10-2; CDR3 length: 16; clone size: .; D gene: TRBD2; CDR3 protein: CASSDSLAGGGLEQYF; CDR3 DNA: TGCGCCAGCAGTGACAGTCTAGCGGGGGGAGGTCTCGAGCAGTACTTC
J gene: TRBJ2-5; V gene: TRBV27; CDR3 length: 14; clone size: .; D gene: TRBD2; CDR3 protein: CASRKREGQETQYF; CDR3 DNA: TGTGCCAGCAGGAAGCGGGAGGGCCAAGAGACCCAGTACTTC
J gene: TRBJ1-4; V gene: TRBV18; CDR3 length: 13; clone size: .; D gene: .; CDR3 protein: CASSPRANEKLFF; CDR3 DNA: TGTGCCAGCTCCCCCCGGGCTAATGAAAAACTGTTTTTT
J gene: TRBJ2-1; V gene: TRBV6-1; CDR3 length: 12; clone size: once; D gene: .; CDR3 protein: CASTQGGNEQFF; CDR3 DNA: TGTGCCAGCACGCAAGGGGGTAATGAGCAGTTCTTC
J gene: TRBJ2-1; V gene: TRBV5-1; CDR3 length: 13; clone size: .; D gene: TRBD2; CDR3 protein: CASSLLAGDLGLF; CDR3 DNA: TGCGCCAGCAGCTTGTTGGCGGGAGACCTAGGACTCTTC
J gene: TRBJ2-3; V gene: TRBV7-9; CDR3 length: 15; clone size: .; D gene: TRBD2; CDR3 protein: CASSLQRGGSSPQYF; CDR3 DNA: TGTGCCAGCAGCTTGCAGCGGGGGGGGTCCTCCCCGCAGTATTTT
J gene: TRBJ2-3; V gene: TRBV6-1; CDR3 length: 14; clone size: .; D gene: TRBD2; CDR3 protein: CASSEGWGGDTQYF; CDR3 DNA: TGTGCCAGCAGTGAAGGGTGGGGAGGGGATACGCAGTATTTT
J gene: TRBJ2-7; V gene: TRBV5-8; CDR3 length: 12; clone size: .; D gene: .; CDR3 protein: CASSRDIYEQYF; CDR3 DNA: TGTGCCAGCAGCCGGGACATCTACGAGCAGTACTTC
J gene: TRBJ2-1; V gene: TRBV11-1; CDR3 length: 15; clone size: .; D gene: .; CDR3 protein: CASSLVGSEGEEQFF; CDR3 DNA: TGTGCCAGCAGCTTAGTAGGGAGTGAGGGGGAAGAGCAGTTCTTC
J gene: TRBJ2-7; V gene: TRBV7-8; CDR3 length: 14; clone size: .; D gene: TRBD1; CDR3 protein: CASSTGTGGGEQYF; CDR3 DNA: TGTGCCAGCAGCACCGGGACAGGGGGAGGCGAGCAGTACTTC
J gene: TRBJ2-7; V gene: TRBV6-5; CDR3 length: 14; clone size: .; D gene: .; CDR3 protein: CASSYGTKEYEQYF; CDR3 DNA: TGTGCCAGCAGTTATGGGACAAAGGAATACGAGCAGTACTTC
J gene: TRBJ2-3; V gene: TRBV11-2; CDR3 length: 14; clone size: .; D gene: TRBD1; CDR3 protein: CASSGQGATDTQYF; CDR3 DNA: TGTGCCAGCAGCGGTCAGGGGGCGACAGATACGCAGTATTTT
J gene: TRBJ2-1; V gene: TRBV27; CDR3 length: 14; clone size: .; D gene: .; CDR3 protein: CASRAGVTYNEQFF; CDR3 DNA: TGTGCCAGCAGAGCAGGGGTTACCTACAATGAGCAGTTCTTC
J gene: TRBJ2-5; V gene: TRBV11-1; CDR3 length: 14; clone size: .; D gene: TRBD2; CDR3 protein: CASSLEAGGETQYF; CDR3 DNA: TGTGCCAGCAGCTTGGAAGCGGGAGGAGAGACCCAGTACTTC
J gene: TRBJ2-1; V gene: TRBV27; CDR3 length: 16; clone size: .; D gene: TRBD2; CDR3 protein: CASSFPSGGSYNEQFF; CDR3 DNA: TGTGCCAGCAGTTTCCCTAGCGGGGGATCTTACAATGAGCAGTTCTTC
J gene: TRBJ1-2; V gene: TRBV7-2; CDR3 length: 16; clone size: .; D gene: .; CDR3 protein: CASRFINWGLNYGYTF; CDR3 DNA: TGTGCCAGCAGGTTCATTAATTGGGGCCTGAACTATGGCTACACCTTC
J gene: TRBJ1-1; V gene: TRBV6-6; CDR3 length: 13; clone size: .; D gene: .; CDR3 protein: CAILPGVGTEAFF; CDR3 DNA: TGTGCCATCCTCCCGGGGGTGGGCACTGAAGCTTTCTTT